A selection of T cell receptor beta chains follows, all from one sample in a study of blood T cell repertoires in COVID-19. Some clones are missing from TCRdb's copy, which holds only in-frame ones; the method was immunoSEQ multiplex PCR. This sample has 100,000 to 150,000 clones; about four fifths occur once, and the top ten carry roughly 17%. Sequencing was performed on peripheral blood. These receptors were collected from a man aged 55 to 69 with active or convalescent COVID-19. Both conserved end residues are part of each CDR3. D genes are given only for firm matches. Not all rows give a size; the values are once, few, many and, for expanded clones, a class.

clone size,J gene,V gene,D gene,CDR3 protein,CDR3 DNA
-,TRBJ2-7,TRBV7-8,TRBD2,CASSARLAGDYEQYF,TGTGCCAGCAGCGCTCGACTAGCGGGGGACTACGAGCAGTACTTC
-,TRBJ1-4,TRBV10-3,TRBD1,CAISGGTATNEKLFF,TGTGCCATCAGTGGGGGGACAGCAACTAATGAAAAACTGTTTTTT
-,TRBJ1-2,TRBV5-4,-,CASSSAWGTGIRGYTF,TGTGCCAGCAGCTCGGCATGGGGCACAGGGATCAGAGGCTACACCTTC
-,TRBJ1-3,TRBV7-9,TRBD1,CASSWRGQENTIYF,TGTGCCAGCAGCTGGAGGGGGCAAGAAAACACCATATATTTT
-,TRBJ1-3,TRBV9,-,CASSKEGLSGNTIYF,TGTGCCAGCAGTAAGGAGGGCCTCTCTGGAAACACCATATATTTT
-,TRBJ2-3,TRBV28,-,CASSFSGQFNLDTQYF,TGTGCCAGCAGTTTCTCCGGACAGTTTAACCTAGATACGCAGTATTTT
-,TRBJ1-1,TRBV9,-,CASSVELTDTEAFF,TGTGCCAGCAGCGTAGAATTAACGGACACTGAAGCTTTCTTT
-,TRBJ1-6,TRBV19,TRBD1,CASSILAGRQGQSPLHF,TGTGCCAGTAGTATCTTAGCGGGTCGACAGGGGCAATCACCCCTCCACTTT
few,TRBJ1-5,TRBV7-2,-,CASSSQGVGNQPQHF,TGTGCCAGCAGCTCACAGGGAGTGGGCAATCAGCCCCAGCATTTT
-,TRBJ2-7,TRBV2,TRBD2,CASSERGLAGSLHF,TGTGCCAGCAGTGAACGTGGACTAGCGGGATCGTTGCACTTC
-,TRBJ2-3,TRBV6-2/TRBV6-3,-,CASSPVGGTQYF,TGTGCCAGCAGTCCCGTGGGGGGTACGCAGTATTTT
-,TRBJ2-3,TRBV2,TRBD1,CASSADRGTDTQYF,TGTGCCAGCAGTGCGGACAGGGGCACAGATACGCAGTATTTT
-,TRBJ2-7,TRBV28,-,CASSVTHTSSYEQYF,TGTGCCAGCAGTGTAACACACACCAGCTCCTACGAGCAGTACTTC
-,TRBJ2-5,TRBV28,TRBD2,CASTGGREEETQYF,TGTGCCAGCACTGGAGGGAGGGAAGAAGAGACCCAGTACTTC
-,TRBJ2-3,TRBV7-3,-,CASSPQPRGDTQYF,TGTGCCAGCAGCCCGCAGCCTCGCGGGGATACGCAGTATTTT
few,TRBJ2-7,TRBV5-1,-,CASSSARVVFDEQYF,TGCGCCAGCAGCTCGGCCCGGGTCGTATTTGACGAGCAGTACTTC
-,TRBJ2-1,TRBV24-1,-,CATAQPGKASSYEQFF,TGTGCCACCGCCCAGCCGGGGAAAGCAAGTAGTTATGAGCAGTTCTTC
-,TRBJ2-5,TRBV9,-,CASSPGRGSPNWETQYF,TGTGCCAGCAGCCCGGGCCGAGGGTCCCCCAATTGGGAGACCCAGTACTTC
-,TRBJ2-5,TRBV18,TRBD2,CASSPETSGTGETQYF,TGTGCCAGCTCACCGGAGACTAGCGGGACGGGAGAGACCCAGTACTTC
-,TRBJ2-4,TRBV18,-,CASSPSGDRDKNIQYF,TGTGCCAGCTCACCCTCAGGGGATCGGGACAAAAACATTCAGTACTTC
-,TRBJ1-2,TRBV27,-,CASRLDRSTGYTF,TGTGCCAGCAGACTCGACAGGTCTACCGGCTACACCTTC
-,TRBJ2-5,TRBV18,TRBD1,CASSPFTGEETQYF,TGTGCCAGCTCACCATTCACAGGGGAAGAGACCCAGTACTTC